Included here is one T cell receptor (beta chain) sequence, with context. Its antigen is unknown. This CDR3 has 15 amino acids. The V gene's germline CDR1 is LGHNA and CDR2 YNFKEQ. V lost 0 bases and J lost 3; bases outside the gene matches: 3. The assay was immunoSEQ multiplex PCR, and TCRdb's table has in-frame clones only and misses some. Altogether about 21,000 clones are present, around 80% being singletons, with the ten largest covering approximately 9.7%. These data come from a study of CD4+ T cells in melanoma. Study-wide results and caveats: In melanoma, neoantigen-specific CD4+ T cells reportedly differed in differentiation state. CD8+ T cell, macrophage and B cell function reportedly correlated with neoantigen-specific CD4+ T cells.

J is TRBJ2-5 and V is TRBV4-2, with 8 bases fitting TRBD2. The source is a human donor with melanoma. The DNA for the CDR3 is TGTGCCAGCAGCCAAGATGCGGGGGGAAAAGAGACCCAGTACTTC. Its protein product is CASSQDAGGKETQYF.